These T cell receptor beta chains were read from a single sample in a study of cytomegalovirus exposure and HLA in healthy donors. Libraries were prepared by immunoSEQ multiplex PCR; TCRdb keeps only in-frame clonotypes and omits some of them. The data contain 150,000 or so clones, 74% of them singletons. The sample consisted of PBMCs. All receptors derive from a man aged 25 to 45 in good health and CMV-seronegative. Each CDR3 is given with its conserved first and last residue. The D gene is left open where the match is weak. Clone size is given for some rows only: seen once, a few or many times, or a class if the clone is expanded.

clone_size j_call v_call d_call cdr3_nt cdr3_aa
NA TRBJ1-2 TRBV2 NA TGTGCCAGCAGCCTTAGACGTCGGGCAGGGGAAGGCTACACCTTC CASSLRRRAGEGYTF
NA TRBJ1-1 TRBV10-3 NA TGTGCCGCACGCGAGCCCCAGGGTGGCACTGAAGCTTTCTTT CAAREPQGGTEAFF
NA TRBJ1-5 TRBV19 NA TGTGCCAGTAGTACCGTGGGGGGAAGCAATCAGCCCCAGCATTTT CASSTVGGSNQPQHF
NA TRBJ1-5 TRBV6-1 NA TGTGCCAGCAGTGAAGGGGCAGTTCATCAGCCCCAGAATTTT CASSEGAVHQPQNF
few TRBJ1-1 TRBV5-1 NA TGCGCCAGCAGTGAGGGGAACACTGAAGCTTTCTTT CASSEGNTEAFF
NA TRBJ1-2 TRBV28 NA TGTGCCAGCAGTTTAATACAGCTTAACTATGGCTACACCTTC CASSLIQLNYGYTF
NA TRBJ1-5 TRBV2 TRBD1 TGTGCCAGCAGCCGGGACAGGGGCCACTTGGGGGGGCCCCAGCATTTT CASSRDRGHLGGPQHF
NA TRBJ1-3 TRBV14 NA TGTGCCAGCAGCCAGTCAGGGCGTGGAAACACCATATATTTT CASSQSGRGNTIYF
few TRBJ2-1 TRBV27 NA TGTGCCAGCAGCCTGACTAGTTCCTACAATGAGCAGTTCTTC CASSLTSSYNEQFF
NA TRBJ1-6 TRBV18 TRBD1 TGTGCCAGCTCCGGACAGGGAGGGGGTTCACCCCTCCACTTT CASSGQGGGSPLHF
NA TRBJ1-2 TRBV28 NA TGTGCCAGCAGCCCCAAAAGGGAGGGCTACACCTTC CASSPKREGYTF
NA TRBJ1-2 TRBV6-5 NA TGTGCCAGCAGTCTGGGACAAAACTATGGCTACACCTTC CASSLGQNYGYTF
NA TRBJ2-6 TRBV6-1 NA TGTGCCAGCAGTGCCCAGGGGAGGGCCAACGTCCTGACTTTC CASSAQGRANVLTF
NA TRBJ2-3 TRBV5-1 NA TGCGCCAGCAGCATTACATACCACGGCACAGATACGCAGTATTTT CASSITYHGTDTQYF
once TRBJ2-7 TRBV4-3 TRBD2 TGCGCCAGCAGCCAAGGGCTAGCGGGGTACGTCTACGAGCAGTACTTC CASSQGLAGYVYEQYF
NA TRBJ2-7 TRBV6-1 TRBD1 TGTGCCGGGGGACAGGGGGGCTACGAGCAGTACTTC CAGGQGGYEQYF
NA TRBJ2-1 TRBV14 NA TGTGCCAGCAGCCGGGGACATGTCCCCTACAATGAGCAGTTCTTC CASSRGHVPYNEQFF
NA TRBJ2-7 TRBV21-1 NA TGTGCCAGCAGCAAAGCGCTCGGACAGGGTGGCGAGCAGTACTTC CASSKALGQGGEQYF
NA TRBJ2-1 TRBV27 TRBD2 TGTGCCAGCCGGGCCGGGGGGAGCAATGAGCAGTTCTTC CASRAGGSNEQFF
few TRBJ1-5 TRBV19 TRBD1 TGTGCCAGTAGTATAGGACAGGGGGGTCAGCCCCAGCATTTT CASSIGQGGQPQHF
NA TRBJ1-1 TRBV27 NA TGTGCCAGCAGTTTATCGGGACTCAGTGAAGCTTTCTTT CASSLSGLSEAFF
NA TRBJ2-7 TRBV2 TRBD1 TGTGCCAGCTCGCAGCCGGACAGGGCCTACGAGCAGTACTTC CASSQPDRAYEQYF
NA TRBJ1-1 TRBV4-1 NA TGCGCCAGCAGCCAAGATCGGGACACTGAAGCTTTCTTT CASSQDRDTEAFF
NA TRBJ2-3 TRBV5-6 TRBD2 TGTGCCAGCAGCTTGCCTAGCGGGGGGCTGCACACAGATACGCAGTATTTT CASSLPSGGLHTDTQYF
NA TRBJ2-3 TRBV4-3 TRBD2 TGCGCCAGCAGCCAGGCCCCTAGCGGGGGGACTAGCACAGATACGCAGTATTTT CASSQAPSGGTSTDTQYF
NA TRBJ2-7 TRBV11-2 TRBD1 TGTGCCAGCAGCTTATCGGGACAGAGCTCCTACGAGCAGTACTTC CASSLSGQSSYEQYF
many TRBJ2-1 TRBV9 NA TGTGCCAGCAGCCCAGGGAGGGGGTACAATGAGCAGTTCTTC CASSPGRGYNEQFF
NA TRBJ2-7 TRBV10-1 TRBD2 TGCGCCAGAGTACGGCTAGCGGGGGAACGTTACGAGCAGTACTTC CARVRLAGERYEQYF
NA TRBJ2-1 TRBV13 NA TGTGCCAGCAGCTTGCACCCCGGGACAGCGGGCAATGAGCAGTTCTTC CASSLHPGTAGNEQFF
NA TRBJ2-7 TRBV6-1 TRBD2 TGTGCCGTCGAGCTAGCGGGGGGCTACGAGCAGTACTTC CAVELAGGYEQYF
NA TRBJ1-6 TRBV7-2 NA TGTGCCAGCAACTTACAGGGTTTTAATTCACCCCTCCACTTT CASNLQGFNSPLHF
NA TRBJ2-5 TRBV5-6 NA TGTGCCAGCAGCTTGGGTGGGCCTCAAGAGACCCAGTACTTC CASSLGGPQETQYF
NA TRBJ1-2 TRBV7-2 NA TGTGCCAGCAGCTTAGCAGCAGGACTCTATGGCTACACCTTC CASSLAAGLYGYTF
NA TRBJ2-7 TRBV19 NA TGTGCCAGTAGTATACGGAGGGGCTTCGACGAGCAGTACTTC CASSIRRGFDEQYF
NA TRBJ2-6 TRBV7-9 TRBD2 TGTGCCAGCAGCCCTAGCGGGGCGTCTGGGGCCAACGTCCTGACTTTC CASSPSGASGANVLTF
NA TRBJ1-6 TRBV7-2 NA TGTGCCAGCAGCGCACGCCGGGAGAATTCACCCCTCCACTTT CASSARRENSPLHF
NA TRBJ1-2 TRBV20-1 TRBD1 TGCAGACGACAGGGGGAAAATGGCTACACCTTC CRRQGENGYTF
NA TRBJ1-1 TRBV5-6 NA TGTGCCAGCAGCTTACAGATGAACACTGAAGCTTTCTTT CASSLQMNTEAFF
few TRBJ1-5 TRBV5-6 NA TGTGCCAGCAGCTTGGCAGGGGTGGGGCAGCCCCAGCATTTT CASSLAGVGQPQHF
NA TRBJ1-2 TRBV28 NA TGTGCCAGCAGCCCTCCTGGCGGGGTTAACTATGGCTACACCTTC CASSPPGGVNYGYTF
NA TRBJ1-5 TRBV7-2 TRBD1 TGTGCCAGCAGCGTTACGGGACAGGGTTTACAGCCCCAGCATTTT CASSVTGQGLQPQHF